This TCR beta chain comes out of a study of shared clonotypes between healthy human individuals. CDR3 size: 12 residues. The germline V gene has CDR1 MDHEN and CDR2 SYDVKM. Trimming removed 11 bases from V and 2 bases from J, with 12 bases in between. Data came from immunoSEQ multiplex PCR; TCRdb stores just in-frame clones and leaves some out. The data contain approximately 350,000 clones, approximately 79% of them seen just once; the ten biggest clones take up 10% to 13%. Sequences were obtained from memory CD4+ T cells sorted from blood. This sample's subset: CD45RA-negative fraction. This chain uses TRBV28 with TRBJ1-1; tentative D call: TRBD1 (5 bases). This sequence was found in a man aged 25 to 40 in good health. CDR3 DNA sequence: TGTGCCGGGGGAAGGCGAAACACTGAAGCTTTCTTT. Translation gives CAGGRRNTEAFF.